Sequencing of this T cell receptor (beta chain) was carried out in a study of T cell repertoires in cytomegalovirus infection (dated by TCRdb to the late 2010s). Background on the whole study: Peptide stimulations targeted recently identified HLA-C-restricted CMV epitopes, whose presentation resists viral immunomodulation, together with well-studied HLA-B-restricted epitopes. The HLA type of each donor mattered for the analysis, because public TCR beta signatures pointed to carriage of CMV infection along with the matching HLA type.

The sample's treatment or condition label is to be understood as: in vitro stimulation with specific CMV peptide epitopes to enrich CMV-specific T cells. Sequenced using an Illumina HiSeq 1500. TCRdb trimmed the raw reads at Q25, called clones with MiXCR and kept productive beta chains. Every distinct CDR3 protein forms one entry, paired with its most common genes and DNA. The sample table shows 80,000 to 90,000 distinct CDR3 sequences, and approximately 46% are seen once. Over 90% of the sample comes from the top ten. Overall study outcomes, separate from this receptor: The ex vivo response was dominated by HLA-C-restricted CMV-specific TCR beta clonotypes, which also provided the single most frequent clonotype in two of eight donors. Carriers of CMV infection plus the relevant HLA type were discriminated by the cumulative frequency of public TCR beta family members in the study cohort and in an independent approximately 400-donor cohort.

Comments on this clonotype: What antigen it recognizes has not been identified. The record has no base qualities; no much larger clone is one base away.

Cut back by 1 base and 4 bases, the V and J ends lie 11 bases apart. Per the germline V gene, SGHTA is the CDR1 and FQGNSA is the CDR2. The CDR3 measures 15 amino acids from cysteine to phenylalanine. Only CDR3 DNA is held: 45 bases, read in frame from base 1. The sequencing here drew on CD8+ T cells from cultured PBMCs, taken from culture after CMV antigen stimulation. The receptor was isolated from a human donor in good health (CMV status not recorded). Some clones in this sample may be carry-over from other donors' samples. The chain uses TRBV7-2 and TRBJ2-1; no D gene can be assigned with confidence. The nucleotides read TGTGCCAGCAGCTTAGAGGCTAGAGGTTACAATGAGCAGTTCTTC. Translated, this is CASSLEARGYNEQFF.